This T cell receptor beta chain was observed in a study of Graves' ophthalmopathy and Graves' hyperthyroidism. Background on the study: Blood was drawn at initial diagnosis, before any treatment.

Study-level results: Both an approximately 68% sensitivity and a 72.22% specificity characterized the model's predictions of ophthalmopathy progression.

The CDR3 loop spans 13 amino acids. V lost 6 bases and J lost 10, with 16 bases in between. On this clonotype itself: Its antigen is as yet unknown.

Amplified TCR beta CDR3 regions were obtained using RNA transcripts as template. HTBI-primed first-round RT-PCR preceded second-round multiplex PCR. TCRdb re-analysed the multiplex PCR reads in MiXCR, keeping a single row per CDR3 protein. The data show approximately 160,000 distinct CDR3 sequences, 39% seen once. The sequencing input was peripheral blood. The TCR comes from a man aged 30 to 39 with Graves' ophthalmopathy. The chain carries TRBV12-3 or TRBV12-4 and TRBJ1-5; a weak D match, TRBD1 (5 bases). The CDR3 loop is CASSYPSGGPQHF. In DNA form, the CDR3 reads TGTGCCAGCAGCTATCCATCGGGGGGACCCCAGCATTTT.